This TCR beta chain was identified during a study of somatic mutations in cytotoxic T cells in rheumatoid arthritis. The V gene's germline CDR1 is SGDLS and CDR2 YYNGEE. The V end was cut by 0 bases, the J end by 4 bases, with 8 bases between. The CDR3 length is 14 residues. Only in-frame clones appear in the TCRdb table, and some are missing; sequencing was by immunoSEQ multiplex PCR. The data show some 16,000 clones, 60% to 80% seen once. The rearrangement uses TRBV9 and TRBJ1-3; D may be TRBD1 (6 bases). This TCR was sampled from an adult with rheumatoid arthritis. The sample was CD8+ T cells sorted from blood. The CDR3 sequence is CASSVDRAGNTIYF. CDR3 in DNA: TGTGCCAGCAGCGTAGACAGGGCGGGAAACACCATATATTTT.